This TCR beta chain comes out of a study of blood T cell repertoires in COVID-19. Study details: The samples span acute and convalescent COVID-19 from the United States, Italy and Spain.

CDR3 size: 15 residues. Germline CDR1 reads SGHTA; CDR2 reads FQGNSA. V shed 4 bases and J 9 bases; nucleotides not matched to a gene: 7. Authors' processing steps: Reference gene primer amplification gave estimated nucleated cell counts. Produced via immunoSEQ multiplex PCR; TCRdb's table is partial and in-frame only. That table furnishes V, J and clone size, whereas the DNA furnished D and trimming. The table has 250,000 or so clones, around 90% seen once. Material for sequencing was peripheral blood. The rearrangement links TRBV7-2 to TRBJ2-1, with 12 bases identical to TRBD2. This receptor was obtained from a woman in her seventies with active or convalescent COVID-19. As DNA, the CDR3 is TGTGCCAGCAGCTCGGGACTAGCGGGCCGAGGTGAGCAGTTCTTC. Translation gives CASSSGLAGRGEQFF.